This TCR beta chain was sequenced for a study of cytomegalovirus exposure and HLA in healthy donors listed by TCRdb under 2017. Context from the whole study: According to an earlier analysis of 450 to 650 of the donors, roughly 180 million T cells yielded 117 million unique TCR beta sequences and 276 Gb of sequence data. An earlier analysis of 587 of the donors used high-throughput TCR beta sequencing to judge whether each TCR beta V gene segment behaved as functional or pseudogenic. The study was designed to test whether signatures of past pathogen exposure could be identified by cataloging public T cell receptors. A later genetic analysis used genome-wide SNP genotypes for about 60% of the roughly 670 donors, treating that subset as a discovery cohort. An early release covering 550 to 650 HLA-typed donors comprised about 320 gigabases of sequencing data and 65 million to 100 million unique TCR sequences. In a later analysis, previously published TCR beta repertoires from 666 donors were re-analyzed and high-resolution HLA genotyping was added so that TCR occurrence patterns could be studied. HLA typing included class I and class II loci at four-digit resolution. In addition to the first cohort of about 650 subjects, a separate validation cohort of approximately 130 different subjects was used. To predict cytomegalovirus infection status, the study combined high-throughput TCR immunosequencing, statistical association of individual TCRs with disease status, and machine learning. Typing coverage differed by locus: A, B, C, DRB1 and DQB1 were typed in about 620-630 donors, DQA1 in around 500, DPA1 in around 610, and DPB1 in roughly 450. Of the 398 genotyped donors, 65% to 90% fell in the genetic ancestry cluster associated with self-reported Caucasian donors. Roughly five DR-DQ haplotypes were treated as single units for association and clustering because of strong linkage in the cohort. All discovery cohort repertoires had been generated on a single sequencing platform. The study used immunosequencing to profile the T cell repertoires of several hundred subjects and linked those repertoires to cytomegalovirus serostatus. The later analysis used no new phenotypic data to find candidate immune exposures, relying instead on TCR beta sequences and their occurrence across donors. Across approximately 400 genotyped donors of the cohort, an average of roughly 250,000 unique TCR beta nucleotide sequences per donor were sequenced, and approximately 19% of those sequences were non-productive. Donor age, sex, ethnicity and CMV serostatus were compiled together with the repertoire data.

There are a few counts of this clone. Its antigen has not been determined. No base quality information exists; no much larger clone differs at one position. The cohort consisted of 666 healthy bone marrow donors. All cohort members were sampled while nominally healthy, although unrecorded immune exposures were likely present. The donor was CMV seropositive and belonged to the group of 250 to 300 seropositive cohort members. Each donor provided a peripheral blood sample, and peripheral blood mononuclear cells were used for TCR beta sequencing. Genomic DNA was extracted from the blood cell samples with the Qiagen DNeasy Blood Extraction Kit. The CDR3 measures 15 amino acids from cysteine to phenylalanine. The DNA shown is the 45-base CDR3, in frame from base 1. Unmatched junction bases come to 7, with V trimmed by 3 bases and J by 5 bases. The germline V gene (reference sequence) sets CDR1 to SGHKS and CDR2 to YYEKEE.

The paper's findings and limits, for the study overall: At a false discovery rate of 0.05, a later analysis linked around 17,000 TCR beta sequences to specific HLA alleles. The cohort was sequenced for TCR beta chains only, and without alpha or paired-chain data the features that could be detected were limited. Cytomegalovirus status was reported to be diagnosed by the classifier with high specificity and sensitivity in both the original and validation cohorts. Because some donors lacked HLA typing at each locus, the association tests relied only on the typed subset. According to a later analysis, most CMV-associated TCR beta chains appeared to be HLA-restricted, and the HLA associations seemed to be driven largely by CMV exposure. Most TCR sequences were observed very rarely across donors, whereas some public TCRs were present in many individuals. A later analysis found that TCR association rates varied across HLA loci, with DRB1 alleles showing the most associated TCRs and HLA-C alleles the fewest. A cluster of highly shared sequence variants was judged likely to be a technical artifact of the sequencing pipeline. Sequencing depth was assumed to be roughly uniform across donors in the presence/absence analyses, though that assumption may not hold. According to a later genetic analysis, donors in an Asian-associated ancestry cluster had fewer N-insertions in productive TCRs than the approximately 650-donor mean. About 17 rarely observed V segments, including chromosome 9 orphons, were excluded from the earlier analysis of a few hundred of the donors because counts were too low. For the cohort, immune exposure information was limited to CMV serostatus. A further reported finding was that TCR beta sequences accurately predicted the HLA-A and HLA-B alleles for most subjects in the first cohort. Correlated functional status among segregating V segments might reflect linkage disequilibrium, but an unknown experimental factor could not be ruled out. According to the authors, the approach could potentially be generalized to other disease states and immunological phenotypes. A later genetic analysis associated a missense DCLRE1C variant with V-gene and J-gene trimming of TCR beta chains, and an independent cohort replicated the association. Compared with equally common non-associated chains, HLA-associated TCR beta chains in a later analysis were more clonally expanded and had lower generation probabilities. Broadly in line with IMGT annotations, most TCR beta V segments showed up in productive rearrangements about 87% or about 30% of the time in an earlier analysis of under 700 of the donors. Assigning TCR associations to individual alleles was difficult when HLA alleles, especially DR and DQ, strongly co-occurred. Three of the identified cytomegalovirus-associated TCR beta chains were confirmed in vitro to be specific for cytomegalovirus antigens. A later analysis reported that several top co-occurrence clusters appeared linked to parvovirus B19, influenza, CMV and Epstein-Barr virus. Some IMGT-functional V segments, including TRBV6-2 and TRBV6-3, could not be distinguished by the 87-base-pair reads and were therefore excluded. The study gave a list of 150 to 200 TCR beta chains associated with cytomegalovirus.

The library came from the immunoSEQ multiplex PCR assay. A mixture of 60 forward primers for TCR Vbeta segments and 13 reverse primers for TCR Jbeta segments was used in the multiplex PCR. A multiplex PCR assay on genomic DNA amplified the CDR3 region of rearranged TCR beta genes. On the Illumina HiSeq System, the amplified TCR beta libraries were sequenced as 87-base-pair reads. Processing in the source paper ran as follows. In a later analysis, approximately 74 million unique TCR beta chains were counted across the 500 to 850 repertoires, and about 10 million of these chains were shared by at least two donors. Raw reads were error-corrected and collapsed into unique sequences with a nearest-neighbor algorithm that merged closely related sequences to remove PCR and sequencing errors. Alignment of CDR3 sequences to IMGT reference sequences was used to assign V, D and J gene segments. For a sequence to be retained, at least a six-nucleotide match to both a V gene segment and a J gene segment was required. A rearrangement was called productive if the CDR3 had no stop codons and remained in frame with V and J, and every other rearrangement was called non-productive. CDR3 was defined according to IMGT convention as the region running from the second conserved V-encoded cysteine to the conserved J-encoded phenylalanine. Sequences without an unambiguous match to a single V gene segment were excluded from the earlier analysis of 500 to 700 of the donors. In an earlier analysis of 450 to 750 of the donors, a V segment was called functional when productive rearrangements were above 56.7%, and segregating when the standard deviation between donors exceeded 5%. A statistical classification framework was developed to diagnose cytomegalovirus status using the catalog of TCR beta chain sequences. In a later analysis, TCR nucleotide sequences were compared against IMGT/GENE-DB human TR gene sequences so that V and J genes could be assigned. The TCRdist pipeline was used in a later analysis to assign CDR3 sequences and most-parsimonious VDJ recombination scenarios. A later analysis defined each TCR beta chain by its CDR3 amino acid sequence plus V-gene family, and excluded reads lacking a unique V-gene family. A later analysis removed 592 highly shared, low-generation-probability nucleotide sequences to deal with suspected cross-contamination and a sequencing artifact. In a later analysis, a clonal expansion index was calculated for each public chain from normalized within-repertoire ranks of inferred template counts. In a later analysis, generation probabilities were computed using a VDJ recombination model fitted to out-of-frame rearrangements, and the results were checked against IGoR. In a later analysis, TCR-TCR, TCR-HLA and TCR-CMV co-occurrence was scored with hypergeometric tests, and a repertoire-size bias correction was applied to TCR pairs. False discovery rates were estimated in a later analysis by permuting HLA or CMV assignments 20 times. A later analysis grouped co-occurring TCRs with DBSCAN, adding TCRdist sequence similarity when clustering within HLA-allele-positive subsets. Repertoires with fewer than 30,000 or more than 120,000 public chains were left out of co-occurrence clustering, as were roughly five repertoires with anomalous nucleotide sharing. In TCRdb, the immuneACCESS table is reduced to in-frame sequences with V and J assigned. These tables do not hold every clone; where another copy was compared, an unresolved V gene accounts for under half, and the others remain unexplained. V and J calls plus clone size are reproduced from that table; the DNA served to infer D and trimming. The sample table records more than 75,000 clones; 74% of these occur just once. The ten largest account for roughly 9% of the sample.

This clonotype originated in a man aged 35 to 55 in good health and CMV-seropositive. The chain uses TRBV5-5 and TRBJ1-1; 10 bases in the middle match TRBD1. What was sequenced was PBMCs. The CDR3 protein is CASSWTGGEGTEAFF. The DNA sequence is TGTGCCAGCAGCTGGACAGGGGGAGAAGGGACTGAAGCTTTCTTT.